This is a list of T cell receptor beta chains from one sample in a study of cytomegalovirus exposure and HLA in healthy donors. Clones were sequenced by immunoSEQ multiplex PCR, and TCRdb holds only the in-frame ones, with some missing. The sample holds fewer than 150,000 clones, 66% seen once. The sequenced material came from PBMCs. The receptor set was obtained from a human donor in good health. Each CDR3 is given with its conserved first and last residue. D genes are given only for firm matches. The size field is filled for only some rows; it gives once, few, many or a size class.

>TRBV5-1|TRBD2|TRBJ2-1|once
TGCGCCACCAGCAGTAGCGGGACCGACAATGAGCAGTTCTTC
CATSSSGTDNEQFF
>TRBV11-2|TRBD1|TRBJ2-3|NA
TGTGCCAGCAGCCCTAGCGCCGGGACAGGGGATTCAGATACGCAGTATTTT
CASSPSAGTGDSDTQYF
>TRBV19|TRBD1|TRBJ1-4|NA
TGTGCCAGTAGGCGGACAGGGTCAAATGAAAAACTGTTTTTT
CASRRTGSNEKLFF
>TRBV2|NA|TRBJ1-5|NA
TGTGCCAGCCTCCTGGGGGGGGTGGGCAATCAGCCCCAGCATTTT
CASLLGGVGNQPQHF
>TRBV29-1|NA|TRBJ1-2|NA
TGCAGCGTTGCGGCCGAGGGTAGCAACTATGGCTACACCTTC
CSVAAEGSNYGYTF
>TRBV28|TRBD2|TRBJ2-7|NA
TGTGCCAGCAGTTTCCGGTGGGAGGGATCCTACGAGCAGTACTTC
CASSFRWEGSYEQYF
>TRBV5-5|NA|TRBJ1-5|few
TGTGCCAGCAGCTTGGAATATAGCAATCAGCCCCAGCATTTT
CASSLEYSNQPQHF
>TRBV7-6|NA|TRBJ2-3|few
TGTGCCAGCAGCTTCGGGGCAGGGAGGACAGATACGCAGTATTTT
CASSFGAGRTDTQYF
>TRBV18|NA|TRBJ2-5|NA
TGTGCCAGCTCACCCAGGGGTCAACAAGAGACCCAGTACTTC
CASSPRGQQETQYF
>TRBV2|NA|TRBJ1-1|NA
TGTGCCAGCAGGAGGGAGGGGGTGAACACTGAAGCTTTCTTT
CASRREGVNTEAFF
>TRBV27|NA|TRBJ2-7|NA
TGTGCCAGCAGCGACACCTACGAGCAGTACTTC
CASSDTYEQYF
>TRBV19|NA|TRBJ1-2|NA
TGTGCCAGTAGTATAGGTGGCAGACTGAACTATGGCTACACCTTC
CASSIGGRLNYGYTF
>TRBV2|NA|TRBJ1-1|few
TGTGCCAGCAGTGGTAACACGAACACTGAAGCTTTCTTT
CASSGNTNTEAFF